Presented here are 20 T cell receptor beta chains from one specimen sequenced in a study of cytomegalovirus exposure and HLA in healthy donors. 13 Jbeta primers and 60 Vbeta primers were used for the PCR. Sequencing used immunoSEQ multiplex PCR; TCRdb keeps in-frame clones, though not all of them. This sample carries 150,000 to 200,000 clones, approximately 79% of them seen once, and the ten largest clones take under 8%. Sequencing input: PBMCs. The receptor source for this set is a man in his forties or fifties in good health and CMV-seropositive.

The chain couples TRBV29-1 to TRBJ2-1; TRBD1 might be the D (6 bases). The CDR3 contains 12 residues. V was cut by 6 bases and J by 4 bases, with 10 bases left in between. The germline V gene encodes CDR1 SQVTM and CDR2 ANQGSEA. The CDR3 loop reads CSVTGQYNEQFF. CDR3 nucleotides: TGCAGCGTCACGGGACAATACAATGAGCAGTTCTTC.

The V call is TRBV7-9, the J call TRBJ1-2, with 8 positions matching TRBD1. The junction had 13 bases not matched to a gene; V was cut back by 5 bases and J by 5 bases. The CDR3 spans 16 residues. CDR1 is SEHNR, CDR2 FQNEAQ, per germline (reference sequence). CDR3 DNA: TGTGCCAGCAGCACCTCGGACAGGGCAGGGGGGTATGGCTACACCTTC. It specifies CASSTSDRAGGYGYTF.

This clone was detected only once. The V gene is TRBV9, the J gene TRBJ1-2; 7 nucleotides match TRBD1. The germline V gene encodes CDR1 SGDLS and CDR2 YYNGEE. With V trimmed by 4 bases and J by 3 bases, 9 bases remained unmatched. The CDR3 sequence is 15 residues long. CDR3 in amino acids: CASSPSGTGDYGYTF. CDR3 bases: TGTGCCAGCAGCCCCTCGGGTACAGGGGACTATGGCTACACCTTC.

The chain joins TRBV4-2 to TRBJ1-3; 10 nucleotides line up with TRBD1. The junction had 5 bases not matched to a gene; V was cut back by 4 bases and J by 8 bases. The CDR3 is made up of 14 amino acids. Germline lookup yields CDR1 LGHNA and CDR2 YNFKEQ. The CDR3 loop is CASSPRDRGDTIYF. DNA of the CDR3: TGTGCCAGCAGCCCCCGGGACAGGGGTGACACCATATATTTT.

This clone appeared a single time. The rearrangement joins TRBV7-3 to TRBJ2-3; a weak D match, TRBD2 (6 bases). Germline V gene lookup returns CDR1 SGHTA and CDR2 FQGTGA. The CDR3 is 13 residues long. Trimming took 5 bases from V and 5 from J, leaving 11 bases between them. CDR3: CASSRGDLDTQYF. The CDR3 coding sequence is TGTGCCAGCAGCCGAGGGGACTTAGATACGCAGTATTTT.

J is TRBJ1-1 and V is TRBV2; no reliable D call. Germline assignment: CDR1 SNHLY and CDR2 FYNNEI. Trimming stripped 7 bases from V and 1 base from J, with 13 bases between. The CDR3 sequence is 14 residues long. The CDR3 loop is CASTLEAENTEAFF. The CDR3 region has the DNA TGTGCCAGCACCCTCGAGGCAGAGAACACTGAAGCTTTCTTT. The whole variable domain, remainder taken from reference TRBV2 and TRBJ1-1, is EPEVTQTPSHQVTQMGQEVILRCVPISNHLYFYWYRQILGQKVEFLVSFYNNEISEKSEIFDDQFSVERPDGSNFTLKIRSTKLEDSAMYFCASTLEAENTEAFFGQGTRLTVV.

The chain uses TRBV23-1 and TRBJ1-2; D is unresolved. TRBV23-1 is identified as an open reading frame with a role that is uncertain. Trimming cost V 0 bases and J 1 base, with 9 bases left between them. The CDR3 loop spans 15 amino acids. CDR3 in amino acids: CASSQSGRDNYGYTF. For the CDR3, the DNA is TGCGCCAGCAGTCAATCGGGTCGGGATAACTATGGCTACACCTTC.

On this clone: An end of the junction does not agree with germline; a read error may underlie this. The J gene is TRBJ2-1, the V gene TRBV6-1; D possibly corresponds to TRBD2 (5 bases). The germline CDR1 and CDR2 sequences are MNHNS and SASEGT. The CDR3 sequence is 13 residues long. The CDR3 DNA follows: TGTGCCAGCAGCATCACGTACGTGGACTGGCGGATCTTC. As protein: CASSITYVDWRIF.

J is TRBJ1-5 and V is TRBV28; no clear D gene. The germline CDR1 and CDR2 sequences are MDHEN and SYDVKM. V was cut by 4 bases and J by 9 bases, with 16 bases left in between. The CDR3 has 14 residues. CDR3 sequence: CASSWSLILGPQHF. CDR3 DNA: TGTGCCAGCAGTTGGTCTTTAATTCTCGGGCCCCAGCATTTT.

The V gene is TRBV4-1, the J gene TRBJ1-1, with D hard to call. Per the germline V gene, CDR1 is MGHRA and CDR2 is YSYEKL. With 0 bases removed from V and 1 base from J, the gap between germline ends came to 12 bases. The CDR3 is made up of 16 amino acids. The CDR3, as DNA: TGCGCCAGCAGCCAAGATAGAACGGGGAAGAACACTGAAGCTTTCTTT. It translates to CASSQDRTGKNTEAFF.

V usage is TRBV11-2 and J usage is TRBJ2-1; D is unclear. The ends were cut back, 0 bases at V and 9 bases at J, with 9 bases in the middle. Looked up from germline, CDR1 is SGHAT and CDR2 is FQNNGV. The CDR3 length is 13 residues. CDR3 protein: CASSLDNSSEQFF. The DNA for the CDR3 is TGTGCCAGCAGCTTAGATAACAGTAGTGAGCAGTTCTTC. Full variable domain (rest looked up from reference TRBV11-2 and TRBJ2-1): EAGVAQSPRYKIIEKRQSVAFWCNPISGHATLYWYQQILGQGPKLLIQFQNNGVVDDSQLPKDRFSAERLKGVDSTLKIQPAKLEDSAVYLCASSLDNSSEQFFGPGTRLTVL.

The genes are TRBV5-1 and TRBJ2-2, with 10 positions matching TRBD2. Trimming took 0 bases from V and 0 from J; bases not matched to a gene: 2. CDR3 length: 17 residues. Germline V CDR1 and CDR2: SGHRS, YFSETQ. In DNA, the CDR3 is TGCGCCAGCAGCTTGGCTAGCGGGAGTACGAACACCGGGGAGCTGTTTTTT. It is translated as CASSLASGSTNTGELFF.

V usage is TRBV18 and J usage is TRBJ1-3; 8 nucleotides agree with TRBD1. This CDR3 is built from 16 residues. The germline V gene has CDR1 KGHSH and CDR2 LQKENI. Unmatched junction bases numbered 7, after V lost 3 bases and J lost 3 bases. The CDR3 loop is CASSPKTGGSGNTIYF. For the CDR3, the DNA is TGTGCCAGCTCACCGAAAACAGGGGGAAGTGGAAACACCATATATTTT. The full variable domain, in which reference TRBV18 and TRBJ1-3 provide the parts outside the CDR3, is NAGVMQNPRHLVRRRGQEARLRCSPMKGHSHVYWYRQLPEEGLKFMVYLQKENIIDESGMPKERFSAEFPKEGPSILRIQQVVRGDSAAYFCASSPKTGGSGNTIYFGEGSWLTVV.

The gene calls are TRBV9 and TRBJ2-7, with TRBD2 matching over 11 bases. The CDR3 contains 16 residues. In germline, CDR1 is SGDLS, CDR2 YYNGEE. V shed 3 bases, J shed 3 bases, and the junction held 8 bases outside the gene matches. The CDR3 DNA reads TGTGCCAGCAGCGCGGGAGAGGGACTAGCGGACTACGAGCAGTACTTC. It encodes CASSAGEGLADYEQYF. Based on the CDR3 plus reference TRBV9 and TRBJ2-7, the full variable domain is DSGVTQTPKHLITATGQRVTLRCSPRSGDLSVYWYQQSLDQGLQFLIQYYNGEERAKGNILERFSAQQFPDLHSELNLSSLELGDSALYFCASSAGEGLADYEQYFGPGTRLTVT.

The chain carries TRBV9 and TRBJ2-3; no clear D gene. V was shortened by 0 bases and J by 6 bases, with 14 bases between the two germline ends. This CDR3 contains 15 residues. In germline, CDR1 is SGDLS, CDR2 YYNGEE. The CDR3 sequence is CASSVEGALRDTQYF. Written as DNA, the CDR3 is TGTGCCAGCAGCGTAGAAGGAGCCCTCCGTGATACGCAGTATTTT.

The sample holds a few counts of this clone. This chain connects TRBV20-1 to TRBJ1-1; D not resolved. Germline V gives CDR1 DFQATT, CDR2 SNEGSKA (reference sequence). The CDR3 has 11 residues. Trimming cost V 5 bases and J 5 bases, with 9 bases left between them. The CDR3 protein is CSAPEGTEAFF. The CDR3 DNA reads TGCAGTGCTCCGGAGGGAACTGAAGCTTTCTTT.

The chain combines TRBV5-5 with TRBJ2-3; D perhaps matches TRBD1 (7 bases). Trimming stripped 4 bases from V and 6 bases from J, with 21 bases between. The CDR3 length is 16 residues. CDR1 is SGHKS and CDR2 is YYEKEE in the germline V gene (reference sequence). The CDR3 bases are TGTGCCAGCAGCCTTGACGTCTCTCCAGGGGGGGATACGCAGTATTTT. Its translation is CASSLDVSPGGDTQYF.

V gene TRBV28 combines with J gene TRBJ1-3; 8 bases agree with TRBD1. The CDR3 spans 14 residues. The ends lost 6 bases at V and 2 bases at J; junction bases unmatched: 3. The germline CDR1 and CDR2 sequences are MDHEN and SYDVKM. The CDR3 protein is CASSPGQAGNTIYF. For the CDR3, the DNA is TGTGCCAGCAGCCCGGGACAGGCTGGAAACACCATATATTTT.

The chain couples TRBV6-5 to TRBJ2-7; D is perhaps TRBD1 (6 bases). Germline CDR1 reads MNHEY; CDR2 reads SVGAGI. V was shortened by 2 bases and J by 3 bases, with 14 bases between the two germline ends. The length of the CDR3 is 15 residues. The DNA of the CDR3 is TGTGCCAGCAGTTACGGGGACACCGGAGGCTACGAGCAGTACTTC. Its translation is CASSYGDTGGYEQYF.

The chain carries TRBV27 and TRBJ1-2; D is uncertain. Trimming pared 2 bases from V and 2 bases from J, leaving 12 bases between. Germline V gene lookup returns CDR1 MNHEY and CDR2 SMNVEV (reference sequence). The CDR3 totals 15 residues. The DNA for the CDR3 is TGTGCCAGCAGTTTAGCAAGTGGGCCCAACTATGGCTACACCTTC. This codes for CASSLASGPNYGYTF.